These 2 T cell receptor beta chains originate from one sample sequenced in a study of patients and donors after allogeneic stem cell transplantation. Each CDR3 protein is one row after TCRdb ran MiXCR on the RT-PCR reads. The repertoire holds about a million distinct CDR3 sequences, with roughly 17% as singletons. The sequenced sample was blood, either unsorted or a sorted T cell fraction (not recorded which). The receptors stem from a human donor who was either an allogeneic HSCT recipient or a stem cell or donor lymphocyte infusion donor (not recorded which). It is not recorded whose cells these are; they may come from a transplant donor.

The sample holds a few counts of this clonotype. V usage is TRBV12-3 or TRBV12-4 and J usage is TRBJ2-1; TRBD1 might be the D (5 bases). Trimming removed 0 bases at V and 14 bases at J, with 14 bases between. The CDR3 has 13 amino acids. CDR3 protein: CASSLAGVQGEFF. The CDR3 bases are TGTGCCAGCAGTTTAGCTGGGGTCCAGGGCGAGTTCTTC.

The genes are TRBV9 and TRBJ2-1; D ambiguous. V lost 4 bases to trimming and J lost 0 bases, with 11 bases between them. This CDR3 comprises 15 residues. Germline CDR1 SGDLS, CDR2 YYNGEE. CDR3 bases: TGTGCCAGCAGCCCTATGTCCCCCTCCTACAATGAGCAGTTCTTC. Its translation is CASSPMSPSYNEQFF.